The present TCR beta chain was sequenced within a study of blood T cell repertoires in COVID-19. Across the study: Samples representing acute and convalescent COVID-19 were sourced from the United States, Italy and Spain.

Recruitment covered 20 to 25 US areas and drew participants whose ages spanned roughly 18 to 90 years. Recovered participants had two consecutive negative NP/OP PCR tests, healthcare professional clearance, or symptom resolution. This CDR3 contains 13 residues. V lost 1 base, J lost 1 base, and 4 bases lay in between. Germline V CDR1 and CDR2: SGHTA, FQGTGA. Some clones are missing from TCRdb's copy, which holds only in-frame ones; the method was immunoSEQ multiplex PCR. The sample lists about 370,000 clones; roughly nine tenths were seen once. The J gene is TRBJ1-1, the V gene TRBV7-3, with D unclear. The source material was PBMCs or T cells enriched from blood (not recorded which). The clonotype originates from a man younger than 35 who had recovered from COVID-19. Here the CDR3 reads CASSLNQNTEAFF. The CDR3 DNA sequence: TGTGCCAGCAGCTTAAATCAGAACACTGAAGCTTTCTTT.